This is a list of T cell receptor beta chains from one sample in a study of blood T cell repertoires in COVID-19. Clones were sequenced by immunoSEQ multiplex PCR, and TCRdb holds only the in-frame ones, with some missing. The sample includes around 170,000 clones, approximately 74% seen only once; the top ten take 3%. Sequenced sample: peripheral blood. Source of these receptors: a woman older than 75 with acute or convalescent COVID-19. CDR3s include the opening cysteine and the closing phenylalanine or tryptophan. A D gene is named only where the DNA matches it firmly. Size values are once, few and many counts, or a class for expanded clones, and some rows have none.

V gene,clone size,J gene,D gene,CDR3 DNA,CDR3 protein
TRBV4-1,NA,TRBJ2-1,TRBD2,TGCGCCAGCAGCCAATCTAGACTAGCGGGAGGCTACAATGAGCAGTTCTTC,CASSQSRLAGGYNEQFF
TRBV27,NA,TRBJ2-3,TRBD2,TGTGCCAGCAGCGGACTAGCGGACACAGATACGCAGTATTTT,CASSGLADTDTQYF
TRBV28,once,TRBJ2-7,TRBD2,TGTGCCAGCACGAGGACTAGCGGGACCGACGAGCAGTACTTC,CASTRTSGTDEQYF
TRBV11-2,NA,TRBJ2-3,NA,TGTGCCAGCAGCTCACCGCAGGGTCCAGATACGCAGTATTTT,CASSSPQGPDTQYF
TRBV19,NA,TRBJ1-2,NA,TGTGCCAGTATGGAGGGCTATGGCTACACCTTC,CASMEGYGYTF
TRBV2,NA,TRBJ2-2,TRBD1,TGTGCCAGCAGCCCCCTTCTCCAGACAGGGCCCGGGGAGCTGTTTTTT,CASSPLLQTGPGELFF
TRBV12-3/TRBV12-4,NA,TRBJ1-1,NA,TGTGCCAGCAGTTTAGGGTGGCGGGCTGAAGCTTTCTTT,CASSLGWRAEAFF
TRBV12-3/TRBV12-4,once,TRBJ2-5,NA,TGTGCCAGCAAGCGCGGGAACCAAGAGACCCAGTACTTC,CASKRGNQETQYF
TRBV29-1,NA,TRBJ2-2,TRBD1,TGCAGCGTGGTGGGACAGGGAGGGACCGGGGAGCTGTTTTTT,CSVVGQGGTGELFF
TRBV30,NA,TRBJ2-1,NA,TGTGCCTGGACGTGGGACTTCATTTCTGAGCAGTTCTTC,CAWTWDFISEQFF
TRBV5-4,NA,TRBJ1-6,NA,TGTGCCAGCAGCTTCCAGGGGTCCTATAATTCACCCCTCCACTTT,CASSFQGSYNSPLHF
TRBV27,few,TRBJ2-1,TRBD2,TGTGCCAGCACCACCTCCTGGCCAGTGGGACTAGCGGGAGTGTGGAATGAGCAGTTCTTC,CASTTSWPVGLAGVWNEQFF
TRBV10-3,once,TRBJ1-2,NA,TGTGCCATCAGTGAGTCGAGGAGGCACTCTAGCACCTTC,CAISESRRHSSTF
TRBV9,few,TRBJ1-6,TRBD1,TGTGCCAGCAGCGGCCGACAGGGGGCAGGCTCACCCCTCCACTTT,CASSGRQGAGSPLHF
TRBV28,NA,TRBJ2-7,NA,TGTGCCAGCACCCCCGGGCGGGGGCGCAGCGAGCAGTACTTC,CASTPGRGRSEQYF
TRBV7-9,NA,TRBJ2-3,TRBD2,TGTGCCAGCAGCGCCAGCGGGAGGGTTGAGTATTTT,CASSASGRVEYF
TRBV18,NA,TRBJ2-1,NA,TGTGCCAGCTCTCTAGGTCCTTCCTACAATGAGCAGTTCTTC,CASSLGPSYNEQFF
TRBV7-9,NA,TRBJ2-4,NA,TGTGCCAGCAGCATTTACAGGGCTCAAGCCAAAAACATTCAGTACTTC,CASSIYRAQAKNIQYF
TRBV6-1,NA,TRBJ2-2,TRBD2,TGTGCCAGCAGTGAAAGGCTAGCGGCGGGCGGGGAGCTGTTTTTT,CASSERLAAGGELFF
TRBV28,once,TRBJ2-7,TRBD1,TGTGCCAGCAAACAGACAGGGGTGGAATACGAGCAGTACTTC,CASKQTGVEYEQYF
TRBV3-1/TRBV3-2,many,TRBJ1-5,TRBD1,TGTGCCAGCAGCCAAGTGAGTGGCAGGGGGGCTCAGCCCCAGCATTTT,CASSQVSGRGAQPQHF
TRBV5-6,NA,TRBJ2-2,NA,TGTGCCAGCAGCTTTACGGCTAGCTTCGGGGAGCTGTTTTTT,CASSFTASFGELFF
TRBV9,NA,TRBJ1-1,TRBD1,TGTGCCAGCAGCGCCGACGGACAGGGAATTTATGGCAGGAACACTGAAGCTTTCTTT,CASSADGQGIYGRNTEAFF
TRBV5-5,NA,TRBJ2-2,TRBD2,TGTGCCAGCAGCTTACGGCGGGAGGCGGGCACCGGGGAGCTGTTTTTT,CASSLRREAGTGELFF
TRBV2,NA,TRBJ2-7,TRBD1,TGTGCCAGCAGTGGGGACAGTTACGAGCAGTACTTC,CASSGDSYEQYF
TRBV28,NA,TRBJ1-4,TRBD1,TGTGCCAGCAGCTCACGGGACAGGGGGCCCCTTGGGGAAAAACTGTTTTTT,CASSSRDRGPLGEKLFF
TRBV5-1,NA,TRBJ1-1,TRBD1,TGCGCCAGCAGCTCGGGACAGGGTCTGAACACTGAAGCTTTCTTT,CASSSGQGLNTEAFF
TRBV19,NA,TRBJ2-1,NA,TGTGCCAGTAGTATTGAGGGCCGGGATCTCAATGAGCAGTTCTTC,CASSIEGRDLNEQFF
TRBV23-1,NA,TRBJ2-2,TRBD2,TGCGCCAGCAGTCACCCGGGACTAGCGTGCGGGGAGCTGTTTTTT,CASSHPGLACGELFF
TRBV4-1,NA,TRBJ2-7,NA,TGCGCCAGCAGCCCTGTGACAGCATCCTACGAGCAGTACTTC,CASSPVTASYEQYF
TRBV6-6,once,TRBJ2-3,TRBD1,TGTGCCAGCAGTTACTCAGGGACAGATAACACAGATACGCAGTATTTT,CASSYSGTDNTDTQYF
TRBV2,once,TRBJ2-4,TRBD1,TGTGCCAGCAGATGGGGACAGGCGCCTTATTACTTC,CASRWGQAPYYF
TRBV11-2,NA,TRBJ2-1,NA,TGTGCCAGCAGCTTAGAGCCGGGAATTAGCTCCTACAATGAGCAGTTCTTC,CASSLEPGISSYNEQFF
TRBV6-5,NA,TRBJ1-2,NA,TGTGCCAGCAGTTACGGGTTATGGGGGGCTAACTATGGCTACACCTTC,CASSYGLWGANYGYTF
TRBV6-4,NA,TRBJ2-2,NA,TGTGCCAGCAGTAAACAGACAGGGAACACCGGGGAGCTGTTTTTT,CASSKQTGNTGELFF
TRBV6-5,NA,TRBJ2-7,NA,TGTGCCAGCAGTTACCAGGGGATCGAGCAGTACTTC,CASSYQGIEQYF
TRBV7-9,NA,TRBJ2-2,NA,TGTGCCAGCAGCTTGTGGCTAGCGAACACCGGGGAGCTGTTTTTT,CASSLWLANTGELFF
TRBV6-1,NA,TRBJ2-7,NA,TGTGCCAGCAGTGAAGTGCGTCCAGGGGCTGACGAGCAGTACTTC,CASSEVRPGADEQYF
TRBV27,NA,TRBJ2-2,TRBD1,TGTGCCAGCCTTTCGGGGTTGGGACAGGGGGAAGGGGAGCTGTTTTTT,CASLSGLGQGEGELFF
TRBV30,NA,TRBJ1-5,NA,TGTGCCTGGAGTGTAGGGGGTGGGCAGCCCCAGCATTTT,CAWSVGGGQPQHF
TRBV20-1,NA,TRBJ2-7,TRBD1,TGCAGTGCTAGTTTGGGACAGGGGGTGACCTACGAGCAGTACTTC,CSASLGQGVTYEQYF
TRBV24-1,NA,TRBJ2-2,TRBD2,TGTGCCACCAGTGCGGCGACTAGCGGGAGGGTGGACGGCCTATACACCGGGGAGCTGTTTTTT,CATSAATSGRVDGLYTGELFF
TRBV9,NA,TRBJ2-7,TRBD1,TGTGCCAGCAGCGTAGGCCCAGGGGGCATCTACGAGCAGTACTTC,CASSVGPGGIYEQYF
TRBV5-8,NA,TRBJ2-2,NA,TGTGCCAGCAGCTTGGCGGTGAACACCGGGGAGCTGTTTTTT,CASSLAVNTGELFF
TRBV20-1,NA,TRBJ2-1,NA,TGCAGTGCTAGTGGGGGGACTTTCAATGAGCAGTTCTTC,CSASGGTFNEQFF
TRBV7-8,few,TRBJ2-1,NA,TGTGCCAGCAGCCGGCCCTCTGACGGGTACAATGAGCAGTTCTTC,CASSRPSDGYNEQFF
TRBV28,NA,TRBJ1-2,TRBD1,TGTGCCAGCAGGACAGGGGGAGCTAACTATGGCTACACCTTC,CASRTGGANYGYTF
TRBV3-1/TRBV3-2,NA,TRBJ2-3,NA,TGTGCCAGCAGCCAAGATCTTGGGGATCGGGGAGATACGCAGTATTTT,CASSQDLGDRGDTQYF
TRBV7-2,once,TRBJ2-1,NA,TGTGCCAGCAGCTTAGCCCTAGCCAATGAGCAGTTCTTC,CASSLALANEQFF